This TCR beta chain was identified in a study of blood T cell repertoires in COVID-19. Whole-study context: Samples taken during acute and convalescent COVID-19 were collected in the United States, Italy and Spain. T cells, B-cell-depleted T cells, or PBMCs supplied cDNA or gDNA.

Per germline, CDR1 SGHTA and CDR2 FQGNSA. V was trimmed by 6 bases and J by 0 bases, leaving 13 bases between them. CDR3 length: 15 residues. Original analysis: Quantification of nucleated cells was approximated via reference gene primer amplification. Sequencing was performed with immunoSEQ multiplex PCR; in TCRdb, only in-frame clones are kept and a portion is missing. The DNA gave D and trimming, while V, J and clone size come from that table. The sample records under 150,000 clones, around 82% being singletons. The genes are TRBV7-2 and TRBJ2-3; tentative D call: TRBD2 (5 bases). The TCR comes from a man aged 55 to 69 with active or convalescent COVID-19. Sequencing was performed on peripheral blood. Written as DNA, the CDR3 is TGTGCCAGCAGGCCCCTCGGGGTTAGCACAGATACGCAGTATTTT. Its protein is CASRPLGVSTDTQYF.